Below are 3 T cell receptor beta chains sequenced from a single sample in a study of human T cells and chemical hapten exposure. Regarding time point: healthy volunteer bleed at 2 weeks. Unfractionated whole blood yielded total RNA. TCRdb reprocessed the RACE reads with MiXCR, giving one entry per CDR3 protein. The repertoire includes 30,000 or so distinct CDR3 sequences, about 7.7% of them detected once, and about 9.8% sits in the top ten. Material for sequencing was whole blood. Every receptor here comes from a human donor in good health. Some clones in this sample may be carry-over from other donors' samples.

This clonotype was observed a few times. CDR3 protein: CASSLAAGRRNTEAFF. The CDR3 DNA follows: TGTGCCAGCAGCTTAGCGGCAGGGCGTAGAAACACTGAAGCTTTCTTT. The chain uses TRBV7-9 and TRBJ1-1; TRBD1 might be the D (5 bases). Germline V CDR1 and CDR2: SEHNR, FQNEAQ (reference sequence). Between the trimmed V and J ends, which lost 0 bases and 2 bases, there was a span of 13 bases. This CDR3 is built from 16 residues.

This clonotype was recorded a few times. The gene calls are TRBV6-2 or TRBV6-3 and TRBJ1-2, with D possibly TRBD1 on 5 matching bases. The CDR3 has 12 residues. The V gene lost 4 bases and the J gene lost 6 bases, with 9 bases spanning the gap. Germline V lookup: CDR1 MNHEY, CDR2 SVGEGT. CDR3 bases: TGTGCCAGCAGTTGGGACCGTCATGGCTACACCTTC. Translated: CASSWDRHGYTF.

This clonotype appeared a few times. V is TRBV18 and J is TRBJ1-6; D unclear. CDR1 and CDR2 from the germline V gene are KGHSH and LQKENI. CDR3 length: 15 residues. Trimming shortened V by 6 bases and J by 7 bases, and 16 bases separated the two germline ends. The CDR3 DNA follows: TGTGCCAGCTCCCAAACCTCAGCGGAGAATTCACCCCTCCACTTT. It codes for CASSQTSAENSPLHF.